This T cell receptor beta chain was obtained from a study of OX40 agonist ivuxolimab in advanced cancers. Overall study: Each dose-escalation patient presented with hepatocellular carcinoma, melanoma, renal cell or head and neck cancer. Earlier anti-PD-1, anti-PD-L1 or anti-CTLA-4 therapy was permitted; roughly 37% had received some. Study-level points and caveats: Clonal expansion in partial responders at 0.1-3.0 mg/kg ranked among the lowest. CD8+ T cells showed, on average, more clonal expansion than CD4+ cells.

Clones were sequenced by immunoSEQ multiplex PCR, and TCRdb holds only the in-frame ones, with some missing. The profile shows 35,000 to 40,000 clones, around 80% of them singletons. The germline CDR1 and CDR2 sequences are SGHTA and FQGNSA. The CDR3 extends over 15 amino acids. With V trimmed by 4 bases and J by 3 bases, 4 bases remained unmatched. In this sample, this clone turned up once. Its antigen is unidentified. V gene TRBV7-2 combines with J gene TRBJ2-1; 9 bases are a match to TRBD2. The sample consisted of CD4+ or CD8+ T cells sorted from blood, taken in a trial of the OX40 agonist ivuxolimab. This sequence was found in an adult with an advanced solid tumor such as melanoma, head and neck, liver or kidney cancer. The CDR3 region is CASSSLAGFYNEQFF. The CDR3 DNA follows: TGTGCCAGCAGCTCACTAGCGGGTTTCTACAATGAGCAGTTCTTC. The full variable domain, rest sourced from reference TRBV7-2 and TRBJ2-1, is GAGVSQSPSNKVTEKGKDVELRCDPISGHTALYWYRQSLGQGLEFLIYFQGNSAPDKSGLPSDRFSAERTGGSVSTLTIQRTQQEDSAVYLCASSSLAGFYNEQFFGPGTRLTVL.